The entry that follows covers one TCR beta chain sequence. This specimen belongs to a study of cytomegalovirus exposure and HLA in healthy donors. The V and J ends lost 6 bases and 2 bases respectively, with 15 bases between them. The CDR3 sequence is 15 residues long. CDR1 is LNHDA and CDR2 is SQIVND in the germline V gene (reference sequence). Use of 60 Vbeta and 13 Jbeta primers characterized the PCR. Generated by immunoSEQ multiplex PCR, the TCRdb table keeps only in-frame clones and is missing some. Of 50,000 to 65,000 clones listed, about four fifths were seen once; the top ten hold under 3.5%. The genes are TRBV19 and TRBJ2-3, with D possibly being TRBD1 (6 bases). Sample: PBMCs. The sequence came from a woman between 18 and 29 years old in good health and CMV-seronegative. CDR3 sequence reads: CASSLQGSATDTQYF. The CDR3 DNA reads TGTGCCAGTAGCCTACAGGGTTCCGCCACAGATACGCAGTATTTT.